Reported below is one TCR beta chain. This sample is part of a study of blood T cell repertoires in COVID-19. Study-wide background: The United States, Italy and Spain were the sources of the acute and convalescent COVID-19 samples. PBMCs, B-cell-depleted T cells, or T cells provided the cDNA or gDNA that made up the material.

Only in-frame clones appear in the TCRdb table, and some are missing; sequencing was by immunoSEQ multiplex PCR. The table has tens of thousands of clones, over 75% seen once. Germline CDR1 is SGHDT and CDR2 is YYEEEE. The ends were cut back, 1 base at V and 5 bases at J, with 15 bases in the middle. CDR3 length equals 16 residues. The specimen sequenced was peripheral blood. The chain links TRBV5-6 to TRBJ2-2; D possibly corresponds to TRBD2 (5 bases). The sequence was collected from a man aged 55-75 years with COVID-19, enrolled during active disease. The CDR3 sequence: CASSLWRWRSTGELFF. DNA for the CDR3: TGTGCCAGCAGCTTGTGGCGGTGGAGGTCGACCGGGGAGCTGTTTTTT.